The 4 T cell receptor beta chains in this list originate from one sample, sequenced in a study of spatial heterogeneity in lung cancer. TCRdb recomputed calls from the 5' RACE reads with MiXCR, one row per CDR3 protein. The table lists around 2,600 distinct CDR3 sequences, 7% of them singletons. Time point noted: sample taken at primary tumor resection. Source: normal lung tissue next to the tumor, taken at surgery. All receptors derive from a male donor with early-stage non-small cell lung cancer.

This clonotype was counted a few times. The chain employs TRBV20-1 and TRBJ2-7; D is unclear. Germline CDR1 is DFQATT and CDR2 is SNEGSKA (reference sequence). V dropped 5 bases and J dropped 6 bases, with 17 bases sitting between them. CDR3 size: 13 residues. CDR3 region: CSAAIIGNAEQYF. In DNA form, the CDR3 reads TGCAGTGCTGCCATAATAGGGAACGCCGAGCAGTACTTC.

This clonotype was counted only a few times. The chain recombines TRBV20-1 with TRBJ2-2; TRBD1 might be the D (6 bases). Germline V CDR1 and CDR2: DFQATT, SNEGSKA (reference sequence). V was cut by 5 bases and J by 5 bases, with 15 bases left in between. The CDR3 consists of 14 residues. Here the CDR3 reads CSAPNTGITGELFF. The CDR3 DNA reads as TGCAGTGCTCCGAACACAGGGATTACCGGGGAGCTGTTTTTT.

By sample share, this clonotype is large. This rearrangement joins TRBV7-9 to TRBJ2-2, with a tentative D call TRBD2 (5 bases). The germline CDR1 and CDR2 sequences are SEHNR and FQNEAQ (reference sequence). The ends were cut back, 1 base at V and 1 base at J, with 10 bases in the middle. CDR3 length equals 16 residues. The CDR3 protein is CASSLGVGGNTGELFF. Written as DNA, the CDR3 is TGTGCCAGCAGCTTAGGGGTTGGAGGGAACACCGGGGAGCTGTTTTTT.

The chain combines TRBV5-4 with TRBJ2-1; TRBD2 matches 10 bases. Germline CDR1 reads SGHNT; CDR2 reads YYREEE (reference sequence). CDR3 length equals 13 residues. Unmatched junction bases numbered 9, after V lost 4 bases and J lost 14 bases. DNA for the CDR3: TGTGCCAGCAGCAATGTGGTGAGCGGGGGGGAGTTCTTC. Its protein product is CASSNVVSGGEFF.